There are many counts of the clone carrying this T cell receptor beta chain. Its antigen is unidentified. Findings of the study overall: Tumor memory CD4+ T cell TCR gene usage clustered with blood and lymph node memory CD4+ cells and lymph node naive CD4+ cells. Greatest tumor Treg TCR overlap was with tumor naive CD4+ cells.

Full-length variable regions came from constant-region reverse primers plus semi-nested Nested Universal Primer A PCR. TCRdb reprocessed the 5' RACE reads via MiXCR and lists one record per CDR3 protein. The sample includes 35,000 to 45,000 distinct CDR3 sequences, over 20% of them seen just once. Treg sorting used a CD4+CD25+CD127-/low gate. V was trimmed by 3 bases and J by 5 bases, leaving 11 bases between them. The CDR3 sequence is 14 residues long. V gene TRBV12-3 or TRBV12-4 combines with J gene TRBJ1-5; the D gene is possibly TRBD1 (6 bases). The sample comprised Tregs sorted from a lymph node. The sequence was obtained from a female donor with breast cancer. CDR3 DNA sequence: TGTGCCAGCAGTTTGAGGCAGGGGTATCAGCCCCAGCATTTT. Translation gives CASSLRQGYQPQHF.